This T cell receptor beta chain was identified in a study of cytomegalovirus exposure and HLA in healthy donors. Turning to the study itself: Among the 400 or so donors who were genotyped, approximately 83% fell in the genetic ancestry cluster that is associated with self-reported Caucasian donors.

It was with 60 Vbeta and 13 Jbeta primers that the PCR ran. Libraries were prepared by immunoSEQ multiplex PCR; TCRdb keeps only in-frame clonotypes and omits some of them. Its table lists some 120,000 clones. CDR1 and CDR2 from the germline V gene are SGHRS and YFSETQ. Trimming left V 7 bases short and J 6 bases short, with 15 bases between. This CDR3 comprises 13 residues. General study findings and limits: Presence/absence results assume similar sequencing depth per donor, which may not hold. Earlier findings revealed that most TCR beta V segments proved productive either about 87% or about 30% of the time. The records held CMV serostatus as the only immune exposure information.

As to this clone: The antigen remains undetermined.

The clonotype originates from a man in his thirties or forties in good health and CMV-seronegative. Sequenced: PBMCs. The genes are TRBV5-1 and TRBJ2-3, with D uncertain. The CDR3: CASANSWLDTQYF. The CDR3 DNA reads as TGCGCCAGCGCCAACAGCTGGTTGGATACGCAGTATTTT.